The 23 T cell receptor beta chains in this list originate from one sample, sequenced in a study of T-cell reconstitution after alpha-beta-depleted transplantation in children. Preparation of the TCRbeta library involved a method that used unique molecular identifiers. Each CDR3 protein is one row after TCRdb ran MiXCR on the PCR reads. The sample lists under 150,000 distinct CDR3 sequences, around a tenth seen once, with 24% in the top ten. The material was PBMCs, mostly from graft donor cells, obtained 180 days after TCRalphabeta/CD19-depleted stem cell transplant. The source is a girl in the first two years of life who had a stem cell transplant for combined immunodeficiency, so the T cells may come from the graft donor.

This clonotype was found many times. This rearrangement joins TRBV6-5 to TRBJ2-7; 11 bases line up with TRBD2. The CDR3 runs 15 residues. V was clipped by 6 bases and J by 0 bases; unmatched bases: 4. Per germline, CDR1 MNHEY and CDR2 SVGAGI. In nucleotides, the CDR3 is TGTGCCAGCAGGGGGACTAGCGGTAGCTCCTACGAGCAGTACTTC. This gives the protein CASRGTSGSSYEQYF.

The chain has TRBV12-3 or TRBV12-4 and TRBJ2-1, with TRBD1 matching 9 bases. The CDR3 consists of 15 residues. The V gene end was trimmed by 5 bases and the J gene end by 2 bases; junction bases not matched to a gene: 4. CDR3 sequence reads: CASSPGQGTYNEQFF. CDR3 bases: TGTGCCAGCAGTCCAGGACAGGGGACCTACAATGAGCAGTTCTTC.

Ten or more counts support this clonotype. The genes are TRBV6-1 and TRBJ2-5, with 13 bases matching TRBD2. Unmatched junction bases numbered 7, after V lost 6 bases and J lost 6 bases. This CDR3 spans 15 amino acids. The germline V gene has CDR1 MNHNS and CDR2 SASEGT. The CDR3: CASSEGLAGRQTQYF. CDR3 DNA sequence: TGTGCCAGCAGCGAGGGACTAGCGGGAAGACAGACCCAGTACTTC.

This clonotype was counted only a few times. The chain's CDR3 is CASSLAVSNQPQHF. The CDR3 nucleotides read TGTGCCAGCAGCCTTGCAGTTAGCAATCAGCCCCAGCATTTT. The chain carries TRBV12-3 or TRBV12-4 and TRBJ1-5; D is unclear. The CDR3 has 14 residues. The V end lost 6 bases, the J end lost 0 bases, and 9 bases lay between the germline ends.

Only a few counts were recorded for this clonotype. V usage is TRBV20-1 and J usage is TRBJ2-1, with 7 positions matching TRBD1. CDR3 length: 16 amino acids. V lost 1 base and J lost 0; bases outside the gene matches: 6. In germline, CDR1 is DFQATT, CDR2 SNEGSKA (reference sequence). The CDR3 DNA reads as TGCAGTGCTAGAGGAGGGGGCGGATCCTCCTACAATGAGCAGTTCTTC. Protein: CSARGGGGSSYNEQFF.

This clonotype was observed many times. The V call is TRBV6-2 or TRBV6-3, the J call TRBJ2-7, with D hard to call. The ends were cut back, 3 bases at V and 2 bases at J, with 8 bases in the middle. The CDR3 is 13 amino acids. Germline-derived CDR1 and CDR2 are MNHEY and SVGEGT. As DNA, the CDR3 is TGTGCCAGCAGTTATTTCCTCACCTACGAGCAGTACTTC. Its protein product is CASSYFLTYEQYF.

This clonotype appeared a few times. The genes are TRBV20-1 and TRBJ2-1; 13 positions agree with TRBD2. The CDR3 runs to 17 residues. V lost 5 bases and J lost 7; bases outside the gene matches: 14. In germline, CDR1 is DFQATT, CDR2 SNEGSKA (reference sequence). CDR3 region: CSAPEGLAGSLGNEQFF. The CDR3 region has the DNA TGCAGTGCTCCGGAGGGACTAGCGGGGTCTCTGGGGAATGAGCAGTTCTTC.

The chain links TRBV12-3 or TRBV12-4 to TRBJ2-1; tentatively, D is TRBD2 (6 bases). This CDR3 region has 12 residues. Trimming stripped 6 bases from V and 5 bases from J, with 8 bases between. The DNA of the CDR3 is TGTGCCAGCAGCCCGGGGGACAATGAGCAGTTCTTC. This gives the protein CASSPGDNEQFF.

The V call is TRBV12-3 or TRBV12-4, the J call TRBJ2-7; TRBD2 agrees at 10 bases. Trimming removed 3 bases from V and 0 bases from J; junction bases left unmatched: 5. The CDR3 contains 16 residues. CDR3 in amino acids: CASSFSRTSGSYEQYF. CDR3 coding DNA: TGTGCCAGCAGTTTTTCCCGGACTAGCGGCTCCTACGAGCAGTACTTC.

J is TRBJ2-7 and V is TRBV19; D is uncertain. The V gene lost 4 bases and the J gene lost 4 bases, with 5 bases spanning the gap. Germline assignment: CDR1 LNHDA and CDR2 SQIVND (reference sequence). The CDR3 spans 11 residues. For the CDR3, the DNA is TGTGCCAGTAGTAACACTTACGAGCAGTACTTC. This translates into CASSNTYEQYF.

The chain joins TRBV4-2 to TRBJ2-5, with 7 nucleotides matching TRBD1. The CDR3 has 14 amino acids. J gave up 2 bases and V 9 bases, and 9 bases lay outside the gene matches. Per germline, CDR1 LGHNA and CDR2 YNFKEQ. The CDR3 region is CARSATQGQETQYF. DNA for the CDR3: TGTGCCAGGAGCGCTACACAGGGGCAAGAGACCCAGTACTTC.

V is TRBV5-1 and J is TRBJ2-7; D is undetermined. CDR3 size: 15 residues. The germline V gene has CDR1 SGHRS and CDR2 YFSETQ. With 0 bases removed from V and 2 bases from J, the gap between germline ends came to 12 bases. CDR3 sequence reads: CASSLDSSTAYEQYF. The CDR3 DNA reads TGCGCCAGCAGCTTGGATTCCTCTACCGCCTACGAGCAGTACTTC.

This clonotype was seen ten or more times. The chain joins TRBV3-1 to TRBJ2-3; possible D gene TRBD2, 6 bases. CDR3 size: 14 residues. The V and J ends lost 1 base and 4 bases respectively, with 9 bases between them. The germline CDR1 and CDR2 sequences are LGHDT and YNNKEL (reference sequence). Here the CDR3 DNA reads TGTGCCAGCAGCCAAGGACTAGATGCAGATACGCAGTATTTT. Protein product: CASSQGLDADTQYF.

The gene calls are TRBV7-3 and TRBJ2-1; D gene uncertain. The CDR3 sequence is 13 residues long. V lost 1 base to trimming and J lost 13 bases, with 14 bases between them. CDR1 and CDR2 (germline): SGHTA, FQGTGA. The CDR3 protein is CASSLMVGAEQFF. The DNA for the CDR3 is TGTGCCAGCAGCTTAATGGTTGGAGCCGAACAGTTCTTC.

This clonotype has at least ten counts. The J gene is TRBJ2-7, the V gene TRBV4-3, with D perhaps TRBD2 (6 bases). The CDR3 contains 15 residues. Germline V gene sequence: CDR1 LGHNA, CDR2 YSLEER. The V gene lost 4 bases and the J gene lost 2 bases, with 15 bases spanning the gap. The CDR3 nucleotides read TGCGCCAGCAGCCTACAGACCGGGAGAGCCTACGAGCAGTACTTC. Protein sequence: CASSLQTGRAYEQYF.

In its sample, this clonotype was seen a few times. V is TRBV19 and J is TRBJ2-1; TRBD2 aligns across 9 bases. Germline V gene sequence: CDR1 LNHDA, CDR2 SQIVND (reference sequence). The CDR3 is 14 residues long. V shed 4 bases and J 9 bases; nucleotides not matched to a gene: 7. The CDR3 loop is CASSSSGRFTEQFF. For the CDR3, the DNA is TGTGCCAGTAGTAGCAGCGGGAGGTTCACTGAGCAGTTCTTC.

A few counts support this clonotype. The CDR3 DNA reads TGTGCCAGCAGCCGTGGGGGACAGGGTCCCTATGGCTACACCTTC. This codes for CASSRGGQGPYGYTF. The V gene is TRBV5-6, the J gene TRBJ1-2; the match to TRBD1 covers 9 bases. With 4 bases clipped from V and 4 bases from J, the junction kept 8 bases outside the gene matches. The CDR3 totals 15 residues. The V gene's germline CDR1 is SGHDT and CDR2 YYEEEE. Combining the CDR3 with reference TRBV5-6 and TRBJ1-2 gives the whole variable domain DAGVTQSPTHLIKTRGQQVTLRCSPKSGHDTVSWYQQALGQGPQFIFQYYEEEERQRGNFPDRFSGHQFPNYSSELNVNALLLGDSALYLCASSRGGQGPYGYTFGSGTRLTVV.

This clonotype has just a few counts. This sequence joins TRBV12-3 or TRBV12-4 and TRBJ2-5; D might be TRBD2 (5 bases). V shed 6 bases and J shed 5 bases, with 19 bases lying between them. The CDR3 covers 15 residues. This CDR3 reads CASRTGLRPSETQYF. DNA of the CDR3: TGTGCCAGCAGGACTGGACTGAGACCAAGTGAGACCCAGTACTTC.

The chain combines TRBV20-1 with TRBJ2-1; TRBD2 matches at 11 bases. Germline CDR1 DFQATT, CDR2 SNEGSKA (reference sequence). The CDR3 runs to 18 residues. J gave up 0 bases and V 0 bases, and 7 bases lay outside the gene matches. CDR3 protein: CSARDLASGRSSYNEQFF. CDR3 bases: TGCAGTGCTAGAGATCTGGCTAGCGGGAGGTCCTCCTACAATGAGCAGTTCTTC.

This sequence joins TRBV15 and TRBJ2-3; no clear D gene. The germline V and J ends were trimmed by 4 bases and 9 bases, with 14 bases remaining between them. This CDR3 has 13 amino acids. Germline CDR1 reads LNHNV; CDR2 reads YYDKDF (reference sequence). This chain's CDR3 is CATSIIKGLTQYF. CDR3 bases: TGTGCCACCAGCATAATTAAGGGTCTGACGCAGTATTTT.

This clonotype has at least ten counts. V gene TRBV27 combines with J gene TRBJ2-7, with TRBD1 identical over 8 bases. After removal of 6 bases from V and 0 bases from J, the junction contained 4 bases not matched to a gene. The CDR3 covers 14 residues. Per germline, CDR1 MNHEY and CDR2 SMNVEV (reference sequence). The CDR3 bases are TGTGCCAGCAGGGGGACAGGTCTCTCCTACGAGCAGTACTTC. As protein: CASRGTGLSYEQYF.

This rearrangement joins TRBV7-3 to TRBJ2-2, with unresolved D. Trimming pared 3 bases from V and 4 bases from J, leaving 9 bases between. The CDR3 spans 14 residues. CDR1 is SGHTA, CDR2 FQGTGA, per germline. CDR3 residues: CASSFAYGTGELFF. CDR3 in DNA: TGTGCCAGCAGCTTCGCGTATGGCACCGGGGAGCTGTTTTTT.

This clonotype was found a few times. The CDR3 sequence is CASSPGQLNYGYTF. The CDR3 coding sequence is TGTGCCAGCAGTCCCGGACAGCTAAACTATGGCTACACCTTC. The chain employs TRBV12-3 or TRBV12-4 and TRBJ1-2, with a possible D match to TRBD1 (6 bases). CDR3 length: 14 residues. The germline V and J ends were trimmed by 5 bases and 2 bases, with 12 bases remaining between them.